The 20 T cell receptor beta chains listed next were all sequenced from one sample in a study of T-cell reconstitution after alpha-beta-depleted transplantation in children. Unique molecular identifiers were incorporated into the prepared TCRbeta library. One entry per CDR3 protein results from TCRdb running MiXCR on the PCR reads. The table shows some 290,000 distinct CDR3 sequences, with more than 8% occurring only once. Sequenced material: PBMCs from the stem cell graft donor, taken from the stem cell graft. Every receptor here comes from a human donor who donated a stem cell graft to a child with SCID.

The chain's CDR3 is CAISERSDTEAFF. The CDR3 DNA is TGTGCCATCAGTGAAAGATCGGACACTGAAGCTTTCTTT. The J gene is TRBJ1-1, the V gene TRBV10-3; D unresolved. CDR3 size: 13 residues. CDR1 is ENHRY, CDR2 SYGVKD, per germline. Trimming took off 3 bases at V and 3 bases at J, with 8 bases between the two ends.

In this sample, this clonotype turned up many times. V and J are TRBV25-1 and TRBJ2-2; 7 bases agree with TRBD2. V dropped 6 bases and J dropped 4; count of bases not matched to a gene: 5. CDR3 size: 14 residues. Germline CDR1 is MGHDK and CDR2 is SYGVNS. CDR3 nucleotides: TGTGCCAGCAGCACGGGGGGTAGCACCGGGGAGCTGTTTTTT. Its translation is CASSTGGSTGELFF.

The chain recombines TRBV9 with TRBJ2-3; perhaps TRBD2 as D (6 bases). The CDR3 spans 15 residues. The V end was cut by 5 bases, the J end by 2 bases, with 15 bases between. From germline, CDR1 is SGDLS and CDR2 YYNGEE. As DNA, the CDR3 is TGTGCCAGCAGTGATGACGCGGGATACACAGATACGCAGTATTTT. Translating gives CASSDDAGYTDTQYF. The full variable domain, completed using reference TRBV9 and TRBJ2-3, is DSGVTQTPKHLITATGQRVTLRCSPRSGDLSVYWYQQSLDQGLQFLIQYYNGEERAKGNILERFSAQQFPDLHSELNLSSLELGDSALYFCASSDDAGYTDTQYFGPGTRLTVL.

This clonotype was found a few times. This CDR3 is CSVEHPSTYEQYF. The CDR3, as DNA: TGCAGCGTTGAGCACCCAAGTACCTACGAGCAGTACTTC. This chain joins TRBV29-1 and TRBJ2-7; D call uncertain. Deletions cut 3 bases from V and 2 bases from J, with 11 bases between. CDR1 SQVTM and CDR2 ANQGSEA come from the germline V gene. The CDR3 loop spans 13 amino acids.

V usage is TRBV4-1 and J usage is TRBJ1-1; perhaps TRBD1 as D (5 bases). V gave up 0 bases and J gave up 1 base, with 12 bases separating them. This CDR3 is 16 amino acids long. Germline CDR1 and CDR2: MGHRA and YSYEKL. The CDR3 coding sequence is TGCGCCAGCAGCCAAGACCCAGGGAGCAGGAACACTGAAGCTTTCTTT. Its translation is CASSQDPGSRNTEAFF.

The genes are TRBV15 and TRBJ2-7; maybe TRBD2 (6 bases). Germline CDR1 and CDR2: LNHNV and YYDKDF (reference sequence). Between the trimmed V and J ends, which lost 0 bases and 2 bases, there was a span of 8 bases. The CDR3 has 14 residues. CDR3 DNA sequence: TGTGCCACCAGCAGAGAGCGGGGAACCTACGAGCAGTACTTC. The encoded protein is CATSRERGTYEQYF.

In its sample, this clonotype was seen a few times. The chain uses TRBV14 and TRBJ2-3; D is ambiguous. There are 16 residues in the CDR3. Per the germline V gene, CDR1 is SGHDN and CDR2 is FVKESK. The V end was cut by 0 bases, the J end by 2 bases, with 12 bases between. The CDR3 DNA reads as TGTGCCAGCAGCCAAGATCGGTTTCTATCCACAGATACGCAGTATTTT. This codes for CASSQDRFLSTDTQYF.

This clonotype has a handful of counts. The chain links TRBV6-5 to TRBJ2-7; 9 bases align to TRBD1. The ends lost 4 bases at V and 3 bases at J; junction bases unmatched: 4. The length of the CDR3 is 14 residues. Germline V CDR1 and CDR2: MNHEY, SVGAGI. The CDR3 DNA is TGTGCCAGCAGTTCGGACAGGGGTAACTACGAGCAGTACTTC. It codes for CASSSDRGNYEQYF.

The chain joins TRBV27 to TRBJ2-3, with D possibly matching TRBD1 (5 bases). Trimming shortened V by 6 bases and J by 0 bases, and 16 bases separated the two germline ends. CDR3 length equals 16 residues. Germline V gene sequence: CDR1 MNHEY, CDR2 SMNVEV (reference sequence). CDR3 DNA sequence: TGTGCCAGCAGGCCCAATCAGGGTCTCAGCACAGATACGCAGTATTTT. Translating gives CASRPNQGLSTDTQYF.

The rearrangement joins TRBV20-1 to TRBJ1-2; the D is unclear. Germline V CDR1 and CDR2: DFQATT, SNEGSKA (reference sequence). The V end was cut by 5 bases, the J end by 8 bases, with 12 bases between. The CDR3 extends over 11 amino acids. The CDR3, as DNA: TGCAGTGCTCCACGGACGACGGGCTACACCTTC. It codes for CSAPRTTGYTF.

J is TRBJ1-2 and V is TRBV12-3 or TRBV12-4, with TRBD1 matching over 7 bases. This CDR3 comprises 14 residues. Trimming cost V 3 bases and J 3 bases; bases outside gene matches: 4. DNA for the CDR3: TGTGCCAGCAGTTTCGCAGGGGGACACTATGGCTACACCTTC. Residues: CASSFAGGHYGYTF.

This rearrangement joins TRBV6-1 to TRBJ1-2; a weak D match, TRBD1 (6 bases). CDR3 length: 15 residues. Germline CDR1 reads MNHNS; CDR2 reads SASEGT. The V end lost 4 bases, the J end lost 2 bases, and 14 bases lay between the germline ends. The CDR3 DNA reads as TGTGCCAGCAGTGCAGGGGTTCAAATCAACTATGGCTACACCTTC. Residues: CASSAGVQINYGYTF.

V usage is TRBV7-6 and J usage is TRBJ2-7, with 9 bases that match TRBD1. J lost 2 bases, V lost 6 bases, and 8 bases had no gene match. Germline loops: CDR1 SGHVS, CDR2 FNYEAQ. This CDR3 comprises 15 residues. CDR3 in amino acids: CASSPDRGDTYEQYF. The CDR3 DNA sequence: TGTGCCAGCAGTCCGGACAGGGGTGACACCTACGAGCAGTACTTC.

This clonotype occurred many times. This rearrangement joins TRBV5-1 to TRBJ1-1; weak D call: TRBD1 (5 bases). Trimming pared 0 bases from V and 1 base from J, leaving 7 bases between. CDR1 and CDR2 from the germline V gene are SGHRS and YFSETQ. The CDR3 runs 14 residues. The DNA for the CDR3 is TGCGCCAGCAGCTTGGGAGGGACGAACACTGAAGCTTTCTTT. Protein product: CASSLGGTNTEAFF.

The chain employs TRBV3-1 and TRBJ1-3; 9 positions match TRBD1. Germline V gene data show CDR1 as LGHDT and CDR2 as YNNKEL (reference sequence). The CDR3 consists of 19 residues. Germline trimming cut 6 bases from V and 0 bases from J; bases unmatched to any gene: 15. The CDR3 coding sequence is TGTGCCAGCAGTCTTTTAATCCCGGGACAGGGAATCTCTGGAAACACCATATATTTT. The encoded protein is CASSLLIPGQGISGNTIYF.

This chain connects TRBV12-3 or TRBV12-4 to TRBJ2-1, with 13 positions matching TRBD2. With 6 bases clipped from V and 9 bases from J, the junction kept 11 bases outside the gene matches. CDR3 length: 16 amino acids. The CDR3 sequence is CASRHPGTSGVGEQFF. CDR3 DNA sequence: TGTGCCAGCAGGCACCCCGGGACTAGCGGGGTTGGTGAGCAGTTCTTC.

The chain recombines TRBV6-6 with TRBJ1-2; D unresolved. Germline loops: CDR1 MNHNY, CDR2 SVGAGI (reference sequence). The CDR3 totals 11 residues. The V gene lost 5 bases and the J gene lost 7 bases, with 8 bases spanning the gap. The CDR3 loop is CASSPDGGYTF. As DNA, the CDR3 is TGTGCCAGCAGTCCCGACGGTGGCTACACCTTC.

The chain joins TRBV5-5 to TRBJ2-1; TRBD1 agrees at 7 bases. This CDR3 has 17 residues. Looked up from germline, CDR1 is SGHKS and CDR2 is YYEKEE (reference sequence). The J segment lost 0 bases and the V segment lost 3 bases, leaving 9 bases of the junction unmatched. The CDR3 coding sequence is TGTGCCAGCAGCTCCTCACAGGGGCTGAGCTCCTACAATGAGCAGTTCTTC. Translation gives CASSSSQGLSSYNEQFF.

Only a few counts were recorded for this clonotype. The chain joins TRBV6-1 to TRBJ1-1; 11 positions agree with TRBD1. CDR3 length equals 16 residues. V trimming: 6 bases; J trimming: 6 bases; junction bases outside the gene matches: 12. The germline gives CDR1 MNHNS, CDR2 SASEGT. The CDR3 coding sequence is TGTGCCAGCAGCTCGCTATTGGGACAGGGGGAATCTGAAGCTTTCTTT. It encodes CASSSLLGQGESEAFF.

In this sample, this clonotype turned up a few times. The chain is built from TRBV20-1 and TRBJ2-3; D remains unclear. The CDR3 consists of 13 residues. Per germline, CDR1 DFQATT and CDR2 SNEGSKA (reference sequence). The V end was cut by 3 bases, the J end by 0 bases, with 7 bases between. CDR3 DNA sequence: TGCAGTGCTAGTGGAAGAAGCACAGATACGCAGTATTTT. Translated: CSASGRSTDTQYF.